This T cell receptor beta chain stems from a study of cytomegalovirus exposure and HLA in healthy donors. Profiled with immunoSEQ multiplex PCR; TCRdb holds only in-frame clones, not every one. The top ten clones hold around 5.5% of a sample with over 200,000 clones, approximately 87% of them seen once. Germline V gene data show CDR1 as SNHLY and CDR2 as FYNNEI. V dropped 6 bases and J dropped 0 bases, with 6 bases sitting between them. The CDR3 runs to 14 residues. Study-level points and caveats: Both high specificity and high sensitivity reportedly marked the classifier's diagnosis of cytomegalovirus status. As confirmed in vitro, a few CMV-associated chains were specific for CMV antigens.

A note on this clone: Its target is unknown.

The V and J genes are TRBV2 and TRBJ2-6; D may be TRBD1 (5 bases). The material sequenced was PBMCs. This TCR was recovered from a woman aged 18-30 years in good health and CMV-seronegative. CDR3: CASRDNSGANVLTF. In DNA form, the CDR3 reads TGTGCCAGCAGGGACAACTCTGGGGCCAACGTCCTGACTTTC.